What follows are 21 T cell receptor beta chains derived from one specimen sequenced in a study of control samples from healthy donors and cancer patients (dated by TCRdb to about 2020). The library came from the immunoSEQ multiplex PCR assay. The clones in this table, taken by TCRdb from immuneACCESS, are in-frame only. Not every clone is retained; where verified, under half of the shortfall comes from an unresolved V gene, and the cause of the rest is unknown. In all, the sample holds a few hundred thousand clones, and approximately 90% of those were seen once. Of the sample, around 6.4% falls within the top ten clones. Material for sequencing was PBMCs. Every receptor here comes from a man aged 40-49 years with head and neck cancer.

The chain couples TRBV9 to TRBJ2-2, with D perhaps assigned TRBD1 or TRBD2 (5 bases each). This CDR3 spans 13 amino acids. Germline-derived CDR1 and CDR2 are SGDLS and YYNGEE. V was cut by 0 bases and J by 13 bases, with 13 bases left in between. The CDR3 sequence is CASSVAGDEVLFF. The CDR3 nucleotides read TGTGCCAGCAGCGTAGCCGGGGACGAGGTGCTGTTTTTT.

J is TRBJ2-3 and V is TRBV6-5; 10 bases line up with TRBD1. The germline V gene has CDR1 MNHEY and CDR2 SVGAGI. The J segment lost 3 bases and the V segment lost 2 bases, leaving 5 bases of the junction unmatched. The length of the CDR3 is 16 residues. In nucleotides, the CDR3 is TGTGCCAGCAGTTACGGACGGACAGGGGGGACAGATACGCAGTATTTT. Residues: CASSYGRTGGTDTQYF.

The V and J genes are TRBV7-9 and TRBJ2-2, with 7 bases identical to TRBD1. CDR1 and CDR2 from the germline V gene are SEHNR and FQNEAQ (reference sequence). The V and J ends lost 2 bases and 5 bases, in that order; junction bases with no gene match: 5. The CDR3 runs 15 residues. The CDR3 spells CASSLPVTGTGELFF. DNA for the CDR3: TGTGCCAGCAGCTTACCCGTGACAGGGACCGGGGAGCTGTTTTTT.

This chain links TRBV6-5 with TRBJ1-1; D gene unclear. This CDR3 is 12 amino acids long. Trimming removed 7 bases from V and 6 bases from J, with 12 bases in between. CDR1 is MNHEY and CDR2 is SVGAGI in the germline V gene. The CDR3 protein is CASTRGSSEAFF. CDR3 nucleotide sequence: TGTGCCAGCACCCGAGGAAGTTCTGAAGCTTTCTTT.

The chain is built from TRBV20-1 and TRBJ1-2; no reliable D call. V shed 2 bases and J shed 5 bases, with 6 bases lying between them. CDR3 size: 11 residues. CDR1 DFQATT and CDR2 SNEGSKA come from the germline V gene (reference sequence). The CDR3 sequence is CSARRLYGYTF. The CDR3 DNA is TGCAGTGCTAGACGGCTTTATGGCTACACCTTC.

The rearrangement joins TRBV4-2 to TRBJ2-1; D is unclear. Per the germline V gene, CDR1 is LGHNA and CDR2 is YNFKEQ. Trimming pared 0 bases from V and 15 bases from J, leaving 27 bases between. The CDR3 sequence is 17 residues long. The CDR3 spells CASSQDRIPSRRLPPFF. DNA of the CDR3: TGTGCCAGCAGCCAAGATCGAATCCCTTCGCGGAGATTGCCACCGTTCTTC.

The V call is TRBV6-2 or TRBV6-3, the J call TRBJ1-6; D is undetermined. Germline lookup yields CDR1 MNHEY and CDR2 SVGEGT. This CDR3 spans 13 amino acids. Trimming took 6 bases from V and 14 from J, leaving 17 bases between them. The CDR3, as DNA: TGTGCCAGCAGCCTGGGAGGACCGCCGGCCCTCCACTTT. Protein product: CASSLGGPPALHF.

The chain carries TRBV9 and TRBJ1-5; D remains ambiguous. The CDR3 extends over 14 amino acids. Trimming took 4 bases from V and 3 from J, leaving 11 bases between them. CDR1 and CDR2 from the germline V gene are SGDLS and YYNGEE. The CDR3 spells CASSRVGSNQPQHF. CDR3 DNA: TGTGCCAGCAGCCGGGTGGGCTCCAATCAGCCCCAGCATTTT.

The count of this clone is one. The genes are TRBV10-2 and TRBJ2-7, with D tentatively TRBD2 (6 bases). The V gene lost 4 bases and the J gene lost 0 bases, with 10 bases spanning the gap. CDR1 and CDR2 from the germline V gene are WSHSY and SAAADI. The CDR3 consists of 14 residues. The CDR3 here is CASSAGGTSYEQYF. As DNA, the CDR3 is TGCGCCAGCAGTGCCGGCGGGACCTCCTACGAGCAGTACTTC.

The chain uses TRBV5-1 and TRBJ1-1; possibly TRBD1 for D (5 bases). The V end was cut by 2 bases, the J end by 6 bases, with 14 bases between. CDR1 SGHRS and CDR2 YFSETQ come from the germline V gene. The CDR3 spans 14 residues. The CDR3 spells CASSLNLGVPEAFF. The CDR3 DNA reads TGCGCCAGCAGCTTAAACTTGGGGGTGCCTGAAGCTTTCTTT.

This clone showed up just once. The V call is TRBV19, the J call TRBJ1-2; D is possibly TRBD1 (6 bases). V lost 7 bases, J lost 4 bases, and 19 bases lay in between. Germline CDR1 reads LNHDA; CDR2 reads SQIVND (reference sequence). The CDR3 spans 15 residues. CDR3: CASTRMGGAIYGYTF. Written as DNA, the CDR3 is TGTGCCAGTACACGAATGGGGGGGGCAATCTATGGCTACACCTTC. The full variable domain, its missing parts supplied by reference TRBV19 and TRBJ1-2, is DGGITQSPKYLFRKEGQNVTLSCEQNLNHDAMYWYRQDPGQGLRLIYYSQIVNDFQKGDIAEGYSVSREKKESFPLTVTSAQKNPTAFYLCASTRMGGAIYGYTFGSGTRLTVV.

This clone came up a few times. CDR3 loop: CAWSRLAGEASEQFF. DNA of the CDR3: TGTGCCTGGAGTCGACTAGCGGGAGAGGCTAGTGAGCAGTTCTTC. The rearrangement links TRBV30 to TRBJ2-1, with 12 bases fitting TRBD2. Germline V CDR1 and CDR2: GTSNPN, SVGIG (reference sequence). The CDR3 is 15 amino acids. With 2 bases clipped from V and 9 bases from J, the junction kept 8 bases outside the gene matches.

This chain connects TRBV10-3 to TRBJ1-1, with 7 bases fitting TRBD1. Germline CDR1 is ENHRY and CDR2 is SYGVKD. The CDR3 is 13 residues long. The junction had 6 bases not matched to a gene; V was cut back by 3 bases and J by 8 bases. CDR3 DNA: TGTGCCATCAGTGATCGGGACAGAAAAGAAGCTTTCTTT. As protein: CAISDRDRKEAFF.

This sequence joins TRBV5-4 and TRBJ2-6, with TRBD1 matching 9 bases. The CDR3 runs to 17 residues. V shed 0 bases and J 2 bases; nucleotides not matched to a gene: 3. CDR1 and CDR2 from the germline V gene are SGHNT and YYREEE (reference sequence). CDR3 sequence reads: CASSLGQGVTGANVLTF. The CDR3 DNA reads TGTGCCAGCAGCTTGGGACAGGGGGTGACTGGGGCCAACGTCCTGACTTTC.

V gene TRBV11-2 combines with J gene TRBJ1-2; D is unresolved. V was shortened by 5 bases and J by 4 bases, with 5 bases between the two germline ends. This CDR3 is 11 amino acids long. Per the germline V gene, CDR1 is SGHAT and CDR2 is FQNNGV. DNA of the CDR3: TGTGCCAGCAGCATCTCCTATGGCTACACCTTC. Protein product: CASSISYGYTF. Full variable domain (rest looked up from reference TRBV11-2 and TRBJ1-2): EAGVAQSPRYKIIEKRQSVAFWCNPISGHATLYWYQQILGQGPKLLIQFQNNGVVDDSQLPKDRFSAERLKGVDSTLKIQPAKLEDSAVYLCASSISYGYTFGSGTRLTVV.

This sequence joins TRBV28 and TRBJ1-4; TRBD1 aligns across 7 bases. The CDR3 extends over 14 amino acids. Germline V gives CDR1 MDHEN, CDR2 SYDVKM. Germline trimming cut 5 bases from V and 8 bases from J; bases unmatched to any gene: 8. CDR3 in amino acids: CASSGTDRVEKLFF. The CDR3 nucleotides read TGTGCCAGCAGTGGAACCGACAGGGTCGAAAAACTGTTTTTT.

The CDR3 loop reads CASSFDPETQYF. DNA of the CDR3: TGTGCCAGCAGTTTCGACCCGGAGACCCAGTACTTC. The rearrangement uses TRBV6-2 or TRBV6-3 and TRBJ2-5; D is unresolved. The V end was cut by 4 bases, the J end by 5 bases, with 8 bases between. CDR3 length: 12 amino acids. The germline V gene encodes CDR1 MNHEY and CDR2 SVGEGT.

The chain employs TRBV7-9 and TRBJ2-1, with 7 bases that match TRBD2. The CDR3 loop spans 19 amino acids. J gave up 0 bases and V 4 bases, and 15 bases lay outside the gene matches. The germline CDR1 and CDR2 sequences are SEHNR and FQNEAQ (reference sequence). In DNA, the CDR3 is TGTGCCAGCAGCTCCCCATCAGCGGGAAGGCACCGCTCCTACAATGAGCAGTTCTTC. It yields the protein CASSSPSAGRHRSYNEQFF.

The chain has TRBV7-6 and TRBJ1-2, with a weak D call TRBD1 (6 bases). The V end lost 5 bases, the J end lost 4 bases, and 17 bases lay between the germline ends. Germline CDR1 SGHVS, CDR2 FNYEAQ. The CDR3 contains 15 residues. CDR3 sequence: CASSPQGEVGYGYTF. CDR3 DNA: TGTGCCAGCAGCCCACAGGGAGAAGTGGGCTATGGCTACACCTTC.

The chain combines TRBV6-5 with TRBJ1-2, with D maybe TRBD1 (5 bases). The CDR3 extends over 14 amino acids. Per germline, CDR1 MNHEY and CDR2 SVGAGI. The V end was cut by 6 bases, the J end by 4 bases, with 15 bases between. CDR3 sequence reads: CASRPTVGSYGYTF. The CDR3, as DNA: TGTGCCAGCAGACCGACAGTGGGGAGCTATGGCTACACCTTC.

This clone appeared once. This chain uses TRBV7-9 with TRBJ1-1; D not resolved. Germline lookup yields CDR1 SEHNR and CDR2 FQNEAQ (reference sequence). V gave up 5 bases and J gave up 7 bases, with 20 bases separating them. The CDR3 runs to 15 residues. The CDR3 protein is CASSTIRGRANEAFF. The CDR3 DNA is TGTGCCAGCAGCACAATCCGAGGGAGGGCGAATGAAGCTTTCTTT.